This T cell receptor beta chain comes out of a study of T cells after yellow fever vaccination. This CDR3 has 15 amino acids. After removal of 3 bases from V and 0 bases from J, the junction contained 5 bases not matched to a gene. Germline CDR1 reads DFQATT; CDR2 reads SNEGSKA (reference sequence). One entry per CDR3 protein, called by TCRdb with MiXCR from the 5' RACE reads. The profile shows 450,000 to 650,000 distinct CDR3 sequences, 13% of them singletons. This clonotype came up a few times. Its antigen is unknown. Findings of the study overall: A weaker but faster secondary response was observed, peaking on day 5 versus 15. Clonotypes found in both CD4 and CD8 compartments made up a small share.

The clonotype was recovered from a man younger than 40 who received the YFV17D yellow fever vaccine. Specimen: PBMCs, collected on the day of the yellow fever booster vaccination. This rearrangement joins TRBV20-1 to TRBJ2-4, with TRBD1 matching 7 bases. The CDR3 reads CSASEGGSAKNIQYF. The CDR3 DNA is TGCAGTGCTAGCGAAGGGGGCTCAGCCAAAAACATTCAGTACTTC.